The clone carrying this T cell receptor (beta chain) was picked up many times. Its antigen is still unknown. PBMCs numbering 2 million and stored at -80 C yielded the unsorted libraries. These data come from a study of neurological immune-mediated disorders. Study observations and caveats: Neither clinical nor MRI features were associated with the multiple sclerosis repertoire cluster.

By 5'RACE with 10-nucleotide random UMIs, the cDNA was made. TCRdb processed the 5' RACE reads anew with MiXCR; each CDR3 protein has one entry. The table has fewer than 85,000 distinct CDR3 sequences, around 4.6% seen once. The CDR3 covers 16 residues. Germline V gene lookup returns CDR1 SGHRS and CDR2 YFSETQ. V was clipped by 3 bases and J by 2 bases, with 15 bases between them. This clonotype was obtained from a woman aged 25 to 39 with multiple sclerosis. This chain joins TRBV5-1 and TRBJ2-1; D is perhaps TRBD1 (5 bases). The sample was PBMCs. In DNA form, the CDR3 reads TGCGCCAGCAGCTCGACAGTTCCCAGTCCCTACAATGAGCAGTTCTTC. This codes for CASSSTVPSPYNEQFF.